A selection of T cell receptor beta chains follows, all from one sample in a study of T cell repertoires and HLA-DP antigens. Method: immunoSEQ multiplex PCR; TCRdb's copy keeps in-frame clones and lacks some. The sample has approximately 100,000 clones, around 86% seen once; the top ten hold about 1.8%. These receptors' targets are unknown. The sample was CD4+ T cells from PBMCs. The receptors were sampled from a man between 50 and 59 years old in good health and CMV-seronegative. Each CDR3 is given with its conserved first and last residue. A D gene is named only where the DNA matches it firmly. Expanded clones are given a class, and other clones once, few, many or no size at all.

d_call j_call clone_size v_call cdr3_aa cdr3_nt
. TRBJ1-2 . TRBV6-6 CASSPDGVYGYTF TGTGCCAGCAGCCCGGACGGAGTCTATGGCTACACCTTC
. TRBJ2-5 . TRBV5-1 CASSLDPQVKETQYF TGCGCCAGCAGCTTGGACCCTCAGGTAAAAGAGACCCAGTACTTC
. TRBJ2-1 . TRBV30 CAWSSFLRGPYNEQFF TGTGCCTGGAGCTCTTTCTTGCGGGGGCCCTACAATGAGCAGTTCTTC
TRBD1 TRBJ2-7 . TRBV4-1 CASSQAPGQGVYEQYF TGCGCCAGCAGCCAAGCTCCGGGACAGGGTGTCTACGAGCAGTACTTC
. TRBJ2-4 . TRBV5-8 CASSLDGTRPQYF TGTGCCAGCAGCTTGGATGGTACACGACCTCAGTACTTC
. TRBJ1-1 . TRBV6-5 CASSYSGLRGTEAFF TGTGCCAGCAGTTACTCAGGCCTCCGGGGCACTGAAGCTTTCTTT
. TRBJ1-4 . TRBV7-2 CASSRIGGGQNEKLFF TGTGCCAGCAGCCGAATAGGGGGGGGCCAAAATGAAAAACTGTTTTTT
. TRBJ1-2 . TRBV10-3 CAISESSGWNEANYGYTF TGTGCCATCAGTGAGTCGTCAGGGTGGAATGAAGCTAACTATGGCTACACCTTC
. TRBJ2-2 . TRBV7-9 CASSYPGHWPGELFF TGTGCCAGCAGCTACCCAGGCCACTGGCCCGGGGAGCTGTTTTTT
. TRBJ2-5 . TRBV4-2 CASSQDPRGAQETQYF TGTGCCAGCAGCCAAGATCCCAGGGGGGCCCAAGAGACCCAGTACTTC
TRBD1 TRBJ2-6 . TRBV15 CATSKTGESGANVLTF TGTGCCACCTCTAAGACAGGGGAGTCTGGGGCCAACGTCCTGACTTTC
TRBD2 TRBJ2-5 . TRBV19 CASSIGLAEKETQYF TGTGCCAGTAGTATAGGACTAGCGGAAAAAGAGACCCAGTACTTC
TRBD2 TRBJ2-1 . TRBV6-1 CASSEFAGGLRNEQFF TGTGCCAGCAGTGAATTTGCGGGAGGGCTAAGAAATGAGCAGTTCTTC
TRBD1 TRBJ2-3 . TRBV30 CAWRFRPGQPTDTQYF TGTGCCTGGAGATTCCGGCCGGGACAGCCGACAGATACGCAGTATTTT
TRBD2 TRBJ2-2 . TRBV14 CASSQDRLAGVTGELFF TGTGCCAGCAGCCAAGATCGGCTAGCGGGGGTTACCGGGGAGCTGTTTTTT
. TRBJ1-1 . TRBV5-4 CASSLEGGVYTEAFF TGTGCCAGCAGCTTGGAAGGGGGAGTGTACACTGAAGCTTTCTTT
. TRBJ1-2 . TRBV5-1 CASSVTGTYGYTF TGCGCCAGCAGCGTAACAGGGACCTATGGCTACACCTTC
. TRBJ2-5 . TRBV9 CASSVSPAPQETQYF TGTGCCAGCAGCGTAAGCCCAGCGCCTCAAGAGACCCAGTACTTC
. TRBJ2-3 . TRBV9 CASSVVPGPVTDTQYF TGTGCCAGCAGCGTAGTCCCGGGCCCGGTCACAGATACGCAGTATTTT
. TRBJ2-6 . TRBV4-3 CASSPGARGGSSGANVLTF TGCGCCAGCAGCCCCGGTGCGCGAGGGGGAAGCTCTGGGGCCAACGTCCTGACTTTC
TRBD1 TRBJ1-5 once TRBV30 CAWSTGTAENQPQHF TGTGCCTGGAGCACGGGGACAGCCGAAAATCAGCCCCAGCATTTT
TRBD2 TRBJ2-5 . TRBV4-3 CASSQEGGNQETQYF TGCGCCAGCAGCCAAGAGGGAGGGAACCAAGAGACCCAGTACTTC
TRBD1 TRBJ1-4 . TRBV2 CASSRGTGVNEKLFF TGTGCCAGCAGTAGAGGGACAGGCGTTAATGAAAAACTGTTTTTT
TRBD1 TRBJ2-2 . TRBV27 CASSGQGVQNTGELFF TGTGCCAGCAGTGGACAGGGGGTCCAAAACACCGGGGAGCTGTTTTTT
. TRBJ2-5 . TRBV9 CASSPPGTFQETQYF TGTGCCAGCAGTCCTCCGGGCACTTTTCAAGAGACCCAGTACTTC
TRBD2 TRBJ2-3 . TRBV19 CASKGGGARDTQYF TGTGCCAGTAAGGGCGGGGGGGCCCGAGATACGCAGTATTTT
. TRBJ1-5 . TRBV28 CASTQRGGLRNQPQHF TGTGCCAGCACCCAACGGGGGGGATTACGCAATCAGCCCCAGCATTTT
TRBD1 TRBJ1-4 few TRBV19 CATSMTGKKLFF TGTGCCACTTCAATGACAGGGAAAAAACTGTTTTTT
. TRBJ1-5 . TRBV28 CASKETIPNQPQHF TGTGCCAGCAAGGAGACAATCCCAAATCAGCCCCAGCATTTT
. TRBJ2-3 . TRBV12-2 CASRSPRWRSTDTQYF TGTGCAAGTCGCTCCCCCCGGTGGAGAAGCACAGATACGCAGTATTTT
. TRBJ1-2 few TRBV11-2 CASSLGKDGYTF TGTGCCAGCAGCTTAGGAAAGGATGGCTACACCTTC
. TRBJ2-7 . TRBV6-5 CASSYSAGTYEQYF TGTGCCAGCAGTTACTCGGCAGGGACCTACGAGCAGTACTTC
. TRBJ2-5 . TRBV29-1 CSVAGFRETQYF TGCAGCGTCGCGGGGTTTCGGGAGACCCAGTACTTC
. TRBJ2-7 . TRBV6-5 CASSRTGEPYYEQYF TGTGCCAGCAGTCGTACAGGAGAACCTTACTACGAGCAGTACTTC
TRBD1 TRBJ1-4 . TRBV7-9 CASSFRTGATNEKLFF TGTGCCAGCAGCTTTAGGACAGGAGCAACTAATGAAAAACTGTTTTTT
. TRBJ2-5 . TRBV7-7 CASSPRRDKGETQYF TGTGCTAGCAGCCCACGCCGGGACAAAGGGGAGACCCAGTACTTC
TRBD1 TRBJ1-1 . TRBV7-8 CASRGGGGLNTEAFF TGTGCCAGTAGGGGAGGGGGCGGATTGAACACTGAAGCTTTCTTT
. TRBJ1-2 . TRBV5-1 CASSLDRDGGYTF TGCGCCAGCAGCTTGGACAGGGACGGTGGCTACACCTTC
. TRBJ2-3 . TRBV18 CASSPWISIESADTQYF TGTGCCAGCTCACCTTGGATTAGTATCGAGTCAGCAGATACGCAGTATTTT
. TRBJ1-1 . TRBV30 CAWIQIEAFF TGTGCCTGGATCCAGATTGAAGCTTTCTTT
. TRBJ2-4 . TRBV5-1 CASSQGRGNIQYF TGCGCCAGCAGCCAGGGTAGGGGCAACATTCAGTACTTC
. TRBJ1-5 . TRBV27 CASSLRGRQPQHF TGTGCCAGCAGTTTAAGGGGTCGGCAGCCCCAGCATTTT
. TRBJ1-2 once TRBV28 CASQQGPIGYTF TGTGCCAGCCAACAGGGCCCGATAGGCTACACCTTC
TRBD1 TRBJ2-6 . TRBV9 CASTRDRILSGANVLTF TGTGCCAGCACCCGGGACAGGATCCTCTCTGGGGCCAACGTCCTGACTTTC
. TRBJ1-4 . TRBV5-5 CASSSGGTPKEKLFF TGTGCCAGCAGCTCCGGTGGGACACCGAAGGAAAAACTGTTTTTT
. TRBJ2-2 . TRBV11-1 CASRGGDLGGELFF TGTGCCAGCAGAGGAGGGGATCTGGGCGGGGAGCTGTTTTTT
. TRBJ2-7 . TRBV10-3 CAISESNPPYEQYF TGTGCCATCAGTGAGTCGAATCCCCCCTACGAGCAGTACTTC
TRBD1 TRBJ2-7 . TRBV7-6 CASSLKQGNYEQYF TGTGCCAGCAGCTTAAAACAGGGGAATTACGAGCAGTACTTC
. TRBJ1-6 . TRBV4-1 CASSQDRVPNSPLHF TGCGCCAGCAGCCAAGATCGAGTCCCAAATTCACCCCTCCACTTT
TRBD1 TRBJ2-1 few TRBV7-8 CASSLRRSGQGGRPSVNEQFF TGTGCCAGCAGCTTACGGCGGTCGGGACAGGGAGGTCGTCCGTCTGTCAATGAGCAGTTCTTC
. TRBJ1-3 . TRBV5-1 CASSSAEGSGNTIYF TGCGCCAGCAGCTCGGCAGAGGGCTCTGGAAACACCATATATTTT
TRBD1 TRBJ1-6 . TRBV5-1 CASSYGTANSPLHF TGCGCCAGCAGTTACGGGACAGCTAATTCACCCCTCCACTTT
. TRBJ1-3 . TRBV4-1 CASSRAGRIGSGNTIYF TGCGCCAGCAGTCGGGCAGGGAGGATTGGTTCTGGAAACACCATATATTTT
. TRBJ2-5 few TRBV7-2 CASSLAPGAGARETQYF TGTGCCAGCAGCTTAGCCCCAGGGGCGGGGGCCCGGGAGACCCAGTACTTC
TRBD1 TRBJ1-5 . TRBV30 CAWSVGQGASFSNQPQHF TGTGCCTGGAGTGTCGGACAGGGGGCTAGTTTCAGCAATCAGCCCCAGCATTTT
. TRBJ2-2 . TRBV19 CASSIRDRNTGELFF TGTGCCAGTAGTATTAGGGATCGGAACACCGGGGAGCTGTTTTTT
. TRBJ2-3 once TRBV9 CASSVGPAADTQYF TGTGCCAGCAGCGTAGGACCGGCGGCAGATACGCAGTATTTT
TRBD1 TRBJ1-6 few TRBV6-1 CASRPTGTVVSPLHF TGTGCCAGCAGGCCAACCGGGACAGTGGTTTCACCCCTCCACTTT